The 28 T cell receptor beta chains in this list originate from one sample, sequenced in a study of blood T cell repertoires in COVID-19. The repertoire was sequenced with immunoSEQ multiplex PCR; TCRdb's copy has only in-frame clones and lacks some. The table records about 90,000 clones, around 90% of them present only once. The sequenced sample was peripheral blood. The receptor set was obtained from a man aged 50 to 59 with COVID-19, enrolled during active disease.

V and J are TRBV5-1 and TRBJ2-3, with D possibly matching TRBD1 (7 bases). Germline V gene data show CDR1 as SGHRS and CDR2 as YFSETQ. The CDR3 sequence is 20 residues long. V was pared by 2 bases and J by 3 bases, with 28 bases between. Written as DNA, the CDR3 is TGCGCCAGCAGCTTACTTGGACAGGAGGGCGGTGCGGGTTGGACAGATACGCAGTATTTT. It codes for CASSLLGQEGGAGWTDTQYF.

The chain links TRBV7-2 to TRBJ1-2; D is perhaps TRBD1 (5 bases). The CDR3 runs 13 residues. With 5 bases removed from V and 4 bases from J, the gap between germline ends came to 11 bases. CDR1 SGHTA and CDR2 FQGNSA come from the germline V gene. CDR3 amino acids: CASSPGRTYGYTF. The CDR3 nucleotides are TGTGCCAGCAGCCCAGGGCGGACCTATGGCTACACCTTC.

CDR3 protein: CASTQRGGFGEQFF. The CDR3 DNA reads TGTGCCAGTACCCAAAGGGGGGGATTCGGTGAGCAGTTCTTC. V is TRBV19 and J is TRBJ2-1; tentative D call: TRBD2 (7 bases). This CDR3 is 14 amino acids long. Germline V gene lookup returns CDR1 LNHDA and CDR2 SQIVND (reference sequence). V dropped 7 bases and J dropped 9 bases, with 19 bases sitting between them. The full variable domain, with the rest looked up from reference TRBV19 and TRBJ2-1, is DGGITQSPKYLFRKEGQNVTLSCEQNLNHDAMYWYRQDPGQGLRLIYYSQIVNDFQKGDIAEGYSVSREKKESFPLTVTSAQKNPTAFYLCASTQRGGFGEQFFGPGTRLTVL.

The CDR3 sequence: CASSIRQAYYGYTF. The CDR3 DNA is TGTGCCAGCAGTATCCGGCAGGCATACTATGGCTACACCTTC. This rearrangement joins TRBV28 to TRBJ1-2; no definite D call. V was cut by 5 bases and J by 3 bases, with 13 bases left in between. The CDR3 has 14 amino acids. Per the germline V gene, CDR1 is MDHEN and CDR2 is SYDVKM.

The J gene is TRBJ1-2, the V gene TRBV4-3, with D perhaps TRBD1 (5 bases). CDR1 LGHNA and CDR2 YSLEER come from the germline V gene. This CDR3 has 14 amino acids. The V end was cut by 3 bases, the J end by 4 bases, with 12 bases between. In DNA, the CDR3 is TGCGCCAGCAGCCAGGGCGGGGGATCCTATGGCTACACCTTC. The encoded protein is CASSQGGGSYGYTF.

The rearrangement uses TRBV20-1 and TRBJ1-5; D might be TRBD1 (6 bases). Germline CDR1 DFQATT, CDR2 SNEGSKA (reference sequence). With 3 bases removed from V and 0 bases from J, the gap between germline ends came to 15 bases. There are 16 residues in the CDR3. CDR3 DNA: TGCAGTGCTAGTCCGGGGGGACATTTTAGCAATCAGCCCCAGCATTTT. Translation gives CSASPGGHFSNQPQHF.

This chain joins TRBV9 and TRBJ2-7; 9 bases fit TRBD1. Germline values: CDR1 SGDLS, CDR2 YYNGEE. V shed 3 bases and J 2 bases; nucleotides not matched to a gene: 3. The CDR3 loop spans 14 amino acids. This chain's CDR3 is CASSERTGAYEQYF. DNA of the CDR3: TGTGCCAGCAGCGAGCGGACAGGGGCCTACGAGCAGTACTTC. Supplemented by reference TRBV9 and TRBJ2-7, the full variable domain reads DSGVTQTPKHLITATGQRVTLRCSPRSGDLSVYWYQQSLDQGLQFLIQYYNGEERAKGNILERFSAQQFPDLHSELNLSSLELGDSALYFCASSERTGAYEQYFGPGTRLTVT.

This clone turned up a few times. The chain combines TRBV27 with TRBJ1-6, with D possibly being TRBD1 (6 bases). The CDR3 is 14 residues long. V dropped 5 bases and J dropped 7 bases, with 12 bases sitting between them. In germline, CDR1 is MNHEY, CDR2 SMNVEV (reference sequence). In nucleotides, the CDR3 is TGTGCCAGCAGTATACAGGGACGGAATTCACCCCTCCACTTT. This sequence encodes CASSIQGRNSPLHF.

V gene TRBV5-1 combines with J gene TRBJ1-2; the match to TRBD1 covers 8 bases. The CDR3 is 14 amino acids. Germline loops: CDR1 SGHRS, CDR2 YFSETQ. Trimming cost V 2 bases and J 7 bases; bases outside gene matches: 7. CDR3 DNA sequence: TGCGCCAGCAGCTTCGACAGGGGTAAAGGTGGCTACACCTTC. It specifies CASSFDRGKGGYTF.

V gene TRBV18 combines with J gene TRBJ2-1; the match to TRBD2 covers 14 bases. CDR3 length: 18 amino acids. The V gene end was trimmed by 3 bases and the J gene end by 3 bases; junction bases not matched to a gene: 7. Germline CDR1 is KGHSH and CDR2 is LQKENI. Written as DNA, the CDR3 is TGTGCCAGCTCACCCGGGACTAGCGGGGGCATTGGCTACAATGAGCAGTTCTTC. It yields the protein CASSPGTSGGIGYNEQFF. The variable domain in full, with the rest retrieved from reference TRBV18 and TRBJ2-1, is NAGVMQNPRHLVRRRGQEARLRCSPMKGHSHVYWYRQLPEEGLKFMVYLQKENIIDESGMPKERFSAEFPKEGPSILRIQQVVRGDSAAYFCASSPGTSGGIGYNEQFFGPGTRLTVL.

This clone was detected a few times. The chain combines TRBV2 with TRBJ1-1; no reliable D call. V dropped 6 bases and J dropped 4 bases, with 15 bases sitting between them. Germline lookup yields CDR1 SNHLY and CDR2 FYNNEI. The CDR3 sequence is 14 residues long. For the CDR3, the DNA is TGTGCCAGCAGGGGAGGACGGACCGGCACTGAAGCTTTCTTT. It is translated as CASRGGRTGTEAFF.

The gene calls are TRBV21-1 and TRBJ1-3. TRBV21-1 is shown as a pseudogene. The CDR3 has 15 residues. This chain's CDR3 is CASEACASSGNTIYF. CDR3 coding DNA: TGTGCCAGCGAGGCCTGCGCTAGCTCTGGAAACACCATATATTTT.

The V gene is TRBV3-1 (or the pseudogene TRBV3-2), the J gene TRBJ2-2; TRBD2 might be the D (6 bases). With 2 bases removed from V and 5 bases from J, the gap between germline ends came to 18 bases. The germline gives CDR1 LGHDT, CDR2 YNNKEL (reference sequence). This CDR3 comprises 17 residues. CDR3 in amino acids: CASSQYEGRGGTGELFF. CDR3 bases: TGTGCCAGCAGCCAATACGAAGGACGGGGAGGAACCGGGGAGCTGTTTTTT.

J is TRBJ2-1 and V is TRBV3-1 (or the pseudogene TRBV3-2); TRBD1 might be the D (6 bases). The V gene's germline CDR1 is LGHDT and CDR2 YNNKEL (reference sequence). The germline V and J ends were trimmed by 2 bases and 16 bases, with 15 bases remaining between them. The CDR3 sequence is 12 residues long. The CDR3 region is CASSQLGQSRFF. For the CDR3, the DNA is TGTGCCAGCAGCCAACTCGGACAGAGCCGATTCTTC.

This CDR3 is CASSYSNIGQGSGYTF. CDR3 coding DNA: TGTGCCAGCAGTTACTCGAATATTGGACAGGGTAGTGGCTACACCTTC. The chain uses TRBV6-6 and TRBJ1-2; TRBD1 aligns across 8 bases. The CDR3 consists of 16 residues. Germline V CDR1 and CDR2: MNHNY, SVGAGI (reference sequence). The ends lost 0 bases at V and 7 bases at J; junction bases unmatched: 10.

This clone appeared many times. V and J are TRBV6-4 and TRBJ1-1, with D possibly matching TRBD1 (6 bases). Between the trimmed V and J ends, which lost 5 bases and 1 base, there was a span of 8 bases. The CDR3 is made up of 13 amino acids. Germline loops: CDR1 MRHNA, CDR2 SNTAGT. The CDR3 loop is CASSMTGNTEAFF. For the CDR3, the DNA is TGTGCCAGCAGTATGACAGGGAACACTGAAGCTTTCTTT.

The V call is TRBV6-5, the J call TRBJ1-5; D unclear. The V end was cut by 7 bases, the J end by 4 bases, with 14 bases between. The CDR3 extends over 14 amino acids. The V gene's germline CDR1 is MNHEY and CDR2 SVGAGI. The CDR3 spells CASTVSLQNQPQHF. The DNA of the CDR3 is TGTGCCAGCACCGTAAGCCTTCAAAATCAGCCCCAGCATTTT.

As to this clone: Other DNA sequences within the sample encode an identical CDR3. This chain joins TRBV12-3 or TRBV12-4 and TRBJ1-5; 8 bases fit TRBD1. Germline trimming cut 6 bases from V and 2 bases from J; bases unmatched to any gene: 0. CDR3 size: 13 residues. The CDR3 sequence: CASRGQGNQPQHF. The DNA for the CDR3 is TGTGCCAGCAGGGGACAGGGCAATCAGCCCCAGCATTTT.

The chain couples TRBV7-9 to TRBJ1-2; TRBD1 is a possible D gene (5 bases). This CDR3 spans 13 amino acids. Germline values: CDR1 SEHNR, CDR2 FQNEAQ (reference sequence). V lost 3 bases to trimming and J lost 7 bases, with 12 bases between them. The DNA of the CDR3 is TGTGCCAGCAGCTTGGGGGGAGTAGGTGGCTACACCTTC. It is translated as CASSLGGVGGYTF.

The chain couples TRBV7-9 to TRBJ2-2, with 10 positions matching TRBD2. Germline V gene data show CDR1 as SEHNR and CDR2 as FQNEAQ (reference sequence). The CDR3 length is 17 residues. V was pared by 2 bases and J by 4 bases, with 7 bases of the junction left unmatched. CDR3 nucleotide sequence: TGTGCCAGCAGCTTAAGCGGGGGGGTGATCGGCACCGGGGAGCTGTTTTTT. Translated: CASSLSGGVIGTGELFF.

This chain links TRBV27 with TRBJ1-6; D is undetermined. Trimming removed 3 bases from V and 2 bases from J, with 11 bases in between. This CDR3 comprises 16 residues. Germline values: CDR1 MNHEY, CDR2 SMNVEV (reference sequence). The CDR3, as DNA: TGTGCCAGCAGTTTGGGCAACAAAGCCTATAATTCACCCCTCCACTTT. Translated, it gives CASSLGNKAYNSPLHF.

This chain connects TRBV11-3 to TRBJ2-5; 14 bases align to TRBD2. The CDR3 has 16 amino acids. CDR1 is SGHNT, CDR2 YENEEA, per germline. J was trimmed by 2 bases and V by 5 bases; bases with no gene match: 4. The CDR3 sequence: CASSRGLAGGQETQYF. In DNA, the CDR3 is TGTGCCAGCAGCCGTGGACTAGCGGGGGGACAAGAGACCCAGTACTTC.

The chain carries TRBV6-6 and TRBJ2-5, with D maybe TRBD2 (6 bases). Trimming stripped 2 bases from V and 1 base from J, with 8 bases between. The germline V gene has CDR1 MNHNY and CDR2 SVGAGI (reference sequence). The CDR3 totals 14 residues. CDR3 amino acids: CASSYTGSQETQYF. The CDR3 DNA reads as TGTGCCAGCAGTTACACCGGGAGCCAAGAGACCCAGTACTTC.

The chain uses TRBV30 and TRBJ1-4; D perhaps matches TRBD1 (5 bases). V dropped 0 bases and J dropped 0 bases, with 11 bases sitting between them. This CDR3 region has 16 residues. In germline, CDR1 is GTSNPN, CDR2 SVGIG (reference sequence). The CDR3 sequence is CAWSVSGGATNEKLFF. The CDR3 nucleotides are TGTGCCTGGAGTGTAAGCGGGGGAGCAACTAATGAAAAACTGTTTTTT.

This clone has only a few counts. This chain links TRBV6-2 or TRBV6-3 with TRBJ1-2; TRBD1 is a possible D gene (6 bases). CDR3 size: 17 residues. V gave up 4 bases and J gave up 2 bases, with 20 bases separating them. CDR1 and CDR2 (germline): MNHEY, SVGEGT. The CDR3, as DNA: TGTGCCAGCAGTTTGTATTTTCCTATCGGACAGAACTATGGCTACACCTTC. As protein: CASSLYFPIGQNYGYTF.

V is TRBV7-3 and J is TRBJ2-2; maybe TRBD2 (5 bases). The CDR3 length is 16 residues. Trimming removed 5 bases at V and 0 bases at J, with 13 bases between. Germline CDR1 reads SGHTA; CDR2 reads FQGTGA. CDR3 nucleotide sequence: TGTGCCAGCAGCCCATGGTCGGGGACGAACACCGGGGAGCTGTTTTTT. This gives the protein CASSPWSGTNTGELFF.

This rearrangement joins TRBV11-1 to TRBJ1-4, with 8 bases lining up with TRBD1. The germline CDR1 and CDR2 sequences are SGHAT and FQDESV (reference sequence). The CDR3 consists of 14 residues. J was trimmed by 4 bases and V by 5 bases; bases with no gene match: 3. CDR3: CASSTGTGNEKLFF. CDR3 nucleotide sequence: TGTGCCAGCAGCACAGGGACAGGTAATGAAAAACTGTTTTTT.

The chain uses TRBV27 and TRBJ1-5; 9 bases match TRBD1. Germline loops: CDR1 MNHEY, CDR2 SMNVEV (reference sequence). V was pared by 6 bases and J by 2 bases, with 2 bases of the junction left unmatched. The CDR3 has 14 residues. The CDR3 here is CASRDRGGNQPQHF. DNA for the CDR3: TGTGCCAGCAGGGACAGGGGAGGCAATCAGCCCCAGCATTTT.